This T cell receptor beta chain derives from a study of technical replicates of blood from a few donors (dated by TCRdb to 2015 to 2018). For CDR1 and CDR2, the germline V gene (reference sequence) lists SGHNT and YYREEE. V and J lose 3 bases and 5 bases, and a span of 9 bases separates them. CDR3 length: 12 amino acids, cysteine to phenylalanine. Only the CDR3 part of the read is kept: 36 bases, read in frame from the first base. Worth noting for this clone: The antigen it recognizes is unknown. No quality values exist for individual bases; no much larger clone is one base distant.

The library was produced with the immunoSEQ multiplex PCR assay. TCRdb retrieved this table from immuneACCESS and kept in-frame rearrangements only. Not all clones are present; in checked studies, unresolved V genes account for under half, and no reason is known for the remainder. The sample contains approximately 75,000 clones, 80% to 95% of them found a single time. The top ten constitute 0.41% of the sample. This chain joins TRBV5-4 to TRBJ2-7, with TRBD2 perhaps the D gene, on 5 matching bases. This clonotype was obtained from a human donor in good health. Sequenced input: T cells isolated from PBMCs. The CDR3 sequence is CASSSTGDEQYF. The DNA sequence is as follows: TGTGCCAGCAGCTCCACCGGGGACGAGCAGTACTTC.